This T cell receptor beta chain was identified in a study of beta chain features in type 1 diabetes. Purities in excess of 95% were seen in all sorted populations. Sequenced material consisted of expressed TCRB transcripts (all of the isolated RNA was reverse transcribed). Generated by immunoSEQ multiplex PCR, the TCRdb table keeps only in-frame clones and is missing some. Among a few hundred thousand clones listed, about 10% were seen once. Specimen: naive CD4+ T cells from blood. This TCR came from a young woman in good health.

The CDR3 DNA follows: TGTGCCAGCACCCCTGGGAGTTTTGGTAGCGGGGCGCGGGGGACGCAGTATTTT. It translates to CASTPGSFGSGARGTQYF. The chain links TRBV7-9 to TRBJ2-3, with TRBD2 matching over 8 bases. The CDR3 sequence is 18 residues long. The J segment lost 9 bases and the V segment lost 7 bases, leaving 24 bases of the junction unmatched. Germline assignment: CDR1 SEHNR and CDR2 FQNEAQ (reference sequence).